What follows are 24 T cell receptor beta chains derived from one specimen sequenced in a study of naive and memory T cell subsets. TCR cDNA received a 3' ligated oligonucleotide that carried a UMI. Ligated cDNA underwent four rounds of PCR with nested alpha and beta constant region primers and SP2. TCRdb re-derived calls from the 5' RACE reads in MiXCR, one entry per CDR3 protein. The data contain 55,000 to 65,000 distinct CDR3 sequences, approximately 8% of them seen just once; the ten biggest clones take up roughly 21%. The origin of the receptors is a female donor in good health.

This clonotype was found many times. V and J are TRBV18 and TRBJ1-1; D uncertain. Trimming took off 2 bases at V and 1 base at J, with 8 bases between the two ends. Germline lookup yields CDR1 KGHSH and CDR2 LQKENI. The CDR3 contains 14 residues. The CDR3 DNA reads as TGTGCCAGCTCACCAACAGACTCGAACACTGAAGCTTTCTTT. It yields the protein CASSPTDSNTEAFF. The full variable domain, with the rest looked up from reference TRBV18 and TRBJ1-1, is NAGVMQNPRHLVRRRGQEARLRCSPMKGHSHVYWYRQLPEEGLKFMVYLQKENIIDESGMPKERFSAEFPKEGPSILRIQQVVRGDSAAYFCASSPTDSNTEAFFGQGTRLTVV.

Ten or more counts support this clonotype. The DNA for the CDR3 is TGTGCCAGCAGCCCTCTCGGGGGGGCAAGCGAGACCCAGTACTTC. Its translation: CASSPLGGASETQYF. The V call is TRBV11-3, the J call TRBJ2-5; 8 bases are a match to TRBD2. The CDR3 has 15 amino acids. The V and J ends lost 5 bases and 5 bases, in that order; junction bases with no gene match: 10. Germline-derived CDR1 and CDR2 are SGHNT and YENEEA.

This clonotype was detected only a few times. CDR3 residues: CSARDSGAMGDTQYF. The CDR3 DNA is TGCAGTGCTAGAGATAGCGGAGCTATGGGAGATACGCAGTATTTT. The chain has TRBV20-1 and TRBJ2-3; maybe TRBD2 (6 bases). The CDR3 covers 15 residues. CDR1 and CDR2 (germline): DFQATT, SNEGSKA (reference sequence). Trimming removed 0 bases from V and 5 bases from J, with 15 bases in between.

This clonotype was seen more than once but under ten times. The chain joins TRBV5-4 to TRBJ2-1, with a tentative D call TRBD1 (6 bases). Looked up from germline, CDR1 is SGHNT and CDR2 is YYREEE (reference sequence). V was shortened by 4 bases and J by 4 bases, with 18 bases between the two germline ends. CDR3 size: 16 residues. The DNA for the CDR3 is TGTGCCAGCAGCCCCAATTTCCAGGGGAGATACAATGAGCAGTTCTTC. Its translation: CASSPNFQGRYNEQFF.

The genes are TRBV9 and TRBJ2-3; no reliable D call. V gave up 1 base and J gave up 4 bases, with 10 bases separating them. CDR1 is SGDLS, CDR2 YYNGEE, per germline. The CDR3 has 14 residues. CDR3 sequence (DNA): TGTGCCAGCAGCGTAACCGACATTGCAGATACGCAGTATTTT. As protein: CASSVTDIADTQYF.

The V call is TRBV5-6, the J call TRBJ2-7; TRBD2 aligns across 8 bases. Germline V gene sequence: CDR1 SGHDT, CDR2 YYEEEE. V lost 2 bases, J lost 3 bases, and 7 bases stayed unmatched. This CDR3 is built from 15 residues. CDR3 residues: CASSFVRGGSYEQYF. CDR3 bases: TGTGCCAGCAGCTTTGTACGGGGGGGAAGCTACGAGCAGTACTTC.

V is TRBV5-4 and J is TRBJ2-1; D may be TRBD2 (5 bases). This CDR3 region has 14 residues. Germline V lookup: CDR1 SGHNT, CDR2 YYREEE (reference sequence). V dropped 6 bases and J dropped 4 bases, with 14 bases sitting between them. CDR3 coding DNA: TGTGCCAGCAACGCAAGGACTGCGTACAATGAGCAGTTCTTC. Protein: CASNARTAYNEQFF.

This chain uses TRBV12-3 or TRBV12-4 with TRBJ1-1; 11 bases agree with TRBD1. With 3 bases clipped from V and 3 bases from J, the junction kept 3 bases outside the gene matches. This CDR3 is built from 15 residues. Here the CDR3 reads CASSFRDRGDTEAFF. The CDR3 nucleotides read TGTGCCAGCAGTTTTAGGGACAGGGGGGACACTGAAGCTTTCTTT.

This clonotype turned up a few times. The rearrangement uses TRBV28 and TRBJ2-3, with D possibly matching TRBD2 (5 bases). The germline gives CDR1 MDHEN, CDR2 SYDVKM. The CDR3 length is 15 residues. Between the trimmed V and J ends, which lost 4 bases and 3 bases, there was a span of 14 bases. CDR3 in DNA: TGTGCCAGCAGTTGGGTAGTCGAGGGAACAGATACGCAGTATTTT. This encodes CASSWVVEGTDTQYF.

This clonotype was detected a few times. V is TRBV2 and J is TRBJ2-2; D is perhaps TRBD1 (6 bases). Germline loops: CDR1 SNHLY, CDR2 FYNNEI. This CDR3 has 15 amino acids. Trimming stripped 5 bases from V and 0 bases from J, with 10 bases between. This chain's CDR3 is CASSRRDTNTGELFF. CDR3 bases: TGTGCCAGCAGTCGCCGGGACACGAACACCGGGGAGCTGTTTTTT.

This clonotype was seen at least ten times. This sequence joins TRBV10-1 and TRBJ1-6; D ambiguous. The CDR3 extends over 14 amino acids. Germline V CDR1 and CDR2: WNHNN, SYGVQD (reference sequence). Deletions cut 0 bases from V and 7 bases from J, with 7 bases between. CDR3 bases: TGCGCCAGCAGTGAGTCAAGAAGGAATTCACCCCTCCACTTT. This translates into CASSESRRNSPLHF.

The gene calls are TRBV28 and TRBJ1-1; D is unresolved. The length of the CDR3 is 11 residues. V gave up 3 bases and J gave up 7 bases, with 6 bases separating them. Germline V gene sequence: CDR1 MDHEN, CDR2 SYDVKM. The DNA of the CDR3 is TGTGCCAGCAGTTTGCACCGTGAAGCTTTCTTT. Amino acids: CASSLHREAFF.

The chain is built from TRBV6-5 and TRBJ2-7, with a possible D match to TRBD1 (7 bases). Germline V gene sequence: CDR1 MNHEY, CDR2 SVGAGI. CDR3 length: 15 residues. V shed 2 bases and J shed 0 bases, with 11 bases lying between them. The CDR3 reads CASSYQGGSSYEQYF. CDR3 bases: TGTGCCAGCAGTTACCAGGGGGGAAGCTCCTACGAGCAGTACTTC.

This clonotype has a handful of counts. J is TRBJ2-7 and V is TRBV28; 7 nucleotides match TRBD2. V dropped 1 base and J dropped 4; count of bases not matched to a gene: 7. CDR1 MDHEN and CDR2 SYDVKM come from the germline V gene. This CDR3 comprises 15 residues. In DNA form, the CDR3 reads TGTGCCAGCAGTTTATATTTGCGGACTAGGTACGAGCAGTACTTC. As protein: CASSLYLRTRYEQYF.

This clonotype was seen repeatedly, ten times or more. This chain uses TRBV10-1 with TRBJ1-1; D might be TRBD1 (5 bases). The CDR3 is made up of 15 amino acids. V lost 3 bases to trimming and J lost 4 bases, with 15 bases between them. The germline V gene encodes CDR1 WNHNN and CDR2 SYGVQD (reference sequence). DNA of the CDR3: TGCGCCAGCAGTGAAAGTAGGGTCGGGGGCACTGAAGCTTTCTTT. It codes for CASSESRVGGTEAFF.

This clonotype has a count of ten or more. V is TRBV3-1 and J is TRBJ1-1; tentative D call: TRBD1 (5 bases). This CDR3 has 14 amino acids. V lost 4 bases to trimming and J lost 6 bases, with 15 bases between them. Germline values: CDR1 LGHDT, CDR2 YNNKEL (reference sequence). The CDR3 protein is CASSRLGGKAEAFF. CDR3 in DNA: TGTGCCAGCAGCCGTTTGGGGGGGAAGGCTGAAGCTTTCTTT.

V and J are TRBV27 and TRBJ2-7, with 9 bases fitting TRBD1. CDR1 MNHEY and CDR2 SMNVEV come from the germline V gene (reference sequence). V lost 2 bases to trimming and J lost 3 bases; unmatched junction nucleotides: 11. The CDR3 totals 17 residues. The CDR3 region has the DNA TGTGCCAGCAGTTTAAGGGCGAGGGGACAGGGCCTCTACGAGCAGTACTTC. Protein sequence: CASSLRARGQGLYEQYF.

The sample holds many counts of this clonotype. The chain carries TRBV29-1 and TRBJ1-1; TRBD1 agrees at 11 bases. CDR3 length: 12 residues. Looked up from germline, CDR1 is SQVTM and CDR2 is ANQGSEA. CDR3 sequence: CSPGGQGGEAFF. CDR3 bases: TGCAGTCCTGGGGGACAGGGGGGTGAAGCTTTCTTT.

The rearrangement uses TRBV7-6 and TRBJ1-2; 8 nucleotides match TRBD1. V lost 10 bases to trimming and J lost 4 bases; unmatched junction nucleotides: 8. The CDR3 spans 13 residues. The germline V gene encodes CDR1 SGHVS and CDR2 FNYEAQ. This chain's CDR3 is CATIRGQVYGYTF. In DNA form, the CDR3 reads TGTGCCACCATCCGGGGACAGGTCTATGGCTACACCTTC. The full variable domain, completed using reference TRBV7-6 and TRBJ1-2, is GAGVSQSPRYKVTKRGQDVALRCDPISGHVSLYWYRQALGQGPEFLTYFNYEAQQDKSGLPNDRFSAERPEGSISTLTIQRTEQRDSAMYRCATIRGQVYGYTFGSGTRLTVV.

This clonotype has just a few counts. The genes are TRBV11-2 and TRBJ2-3; possible D gene TRBD2, 6 bases. V was trimmed by 3 bases and J by 2 bases, leaving 9 bases between them. Germline CDR1 is SGHAT and CDR2 is FQNNGV. CDR3 length: 14 amino acids. CDR3 residues: CASSFSGTTDTQYF. CDR3 DNA sequence: TGTGCCAGCAGCTTTAGCGGTACCACAGATACGCAGTATTTT.

This chain joins TRBV11-2 and TRBJ2-5; 9 bases are shared with TRBD2. After removal of 4 bases from V and 1 base from J, the junction contained 4 bases not matched to a gene. There are 15 residues in the CDR3. Germline-derived CDR1 and CDR2 are SGHAT and FQNNGV. In nucleotides, the CDR3 is TGTGCCAGCAGCTCGGGACTAGCAGTCCAAGAGACCCAGTACTTC. Translation: CASSSGLAVQETQYF.

The sample holds a few counts of this clonotype. This chain connects TRBV6-5 to TRBJ1-6; perhaps TRBD1 as D (6 bases). CDR1 is MNHEY and CDR2 is SVGAGI in the germline V gene. V lost 8 bases and J 10 bases, leaving 21 bases between the germline ends. The CDR3 covers 15 residues. CDR3 DNA: TGTGCCAGCCAACCCTCACAAGGGGGGCTGTCACCCCTCCACTTT. Protein sequence: CASQPSQGGLSPLHF.

A few counts support this clonotype. V and J are TRBV28 and TRBJ2-7; D possibly matches TRBD1 or TRBD2 (5 bases each). The CDR3 has 14 residues. V dropped 10 bases and J dropped 3 bases, with 19 bases sitting between them. CDR1 and CDR2 from the germline V gene are MDHEN and SYDVKM. The CDR3 is CATSLSGTVYEQYF. Written as DNA, the CDR3 is TGTGCCACCTCCTTGTCAGGGACGGTCTACGAGCAGTACTTC.

This chain uses TRBV7-9 with TRBJ2-1; 10 positions match TRBD2. This CDR3 spans 15 amino acids. Germline assignment: CDR1 SEHNR and CDR2 FQNEAQ (reference sequence). V shed 1 base and J 7 bases; nucleotides not matched to a gene: 4. The CDR3 coding sequence is TGTGCCAGCAGCTTAGGAGCGGGGGGGCAAAATGAGCAGTTCTTC. Its translation is CASSLGAGGQNEQFF.